The clone carrying this TCR beta chain was counted only a few times. Its antigen is still unknown. TCRdb fed the reads into MiXCR, producing one record per CDR3 protein. Altogether roughly 920,000 distinct CDR3 sequences are present, around 31% being singletons, with the ten largest covering about 14%. Germline lookup yields CDR1 SGHVS and CDR2 FNYEAQ. V was trimmed by 0 bases and J by 8 bases, leaving 11 bases between them. CDR3 length: 14 amino acids. This entry comes from a study of T cell repertoires in cytomegalovirus infection. Across the whole study: Indications of both CMV infection and matching HLA type were provided by public TCR beta signatures.

V is TRBV7-6 and J is TRBJ1-3; a possible D gene is TRBD1 (5 bases). This specimen consisted of cultured CD8+ T cells from PBMCs, obtained from culture after CMV antigen stimulation. This TCR was recovered from a human donor in good health (CMV status not recorded). Some clones in this sample may be carry-over from other donors' samples. CDR3: CASSLAGEVDTIYF. The DNA for the CDR3 is TGTGCCAGCAGCTTAGCAGGGGAGGTCGACACCATATATTTT.